The present T cell receptor beta chain was sequenced within a study of T-cell memory formation after mild COVID-19 (dated by TCRdb to 2020 to 2022). Background for the entire study: TCR sequence clusters from the two donors were largely donor specific. Two young, previously healthy adult volunteers made up the cohort, one male and one female. In a couple of donors, T-cell clones that expanded and contracted after mild COVID-19 were tracked by sequencing TCRalpha and TCRbeta repertoires over time. Study-wide conclusions, independent of this receptor: Some responding clones were found in pre-infection memory, which suggests that pre-existing cross-reactive memory T cells took part in the SARS-CoV-2 response. The study included only a couple of mild cases, and larger cohorts that include severe cases with pre-infection samples were judged to be necessary. Contracting CD4+ clones appeared mostly in the CM and EM memory subsets, whereas CD8+ clones were enriched in EMRA. The second-wave clones that peaked on day 37 were not confirmed to be SARS-CoV-2 specific. From day 15 to 85, contracting clones showed balanced CD4/CD8 phenotypes, whereas a second wave of clones that expanded from day 15 to 37 leaned towards CD4+.

The V end loses 3 bases and the J end loses 1 base, and a stretch of 11 bases separates them. The CDR3, from cysteine to phenylalanine, totals 15 residues. Just the 45-base CDR3 DNA is kept, in frame starting at base 1. CDR1 MNHEY and CDR2 SMNVEV were looked up in the germline V gene (reference sequence). Ficoll-Paque density gradient centrifugation was used to isolate PBMCs. This clonotype was seen only a few times. What this receptor recognizes is not known. No clone much larger than this one lies a single base away; base qualities are absent. The data were produced on an Illumina NovaSeq 6000. TCRalpha and TCRbeta cDNA libraries were built by 5'RACE with constant-segment primers, adding sample barcodes and unique molecular identifiers. RNA was extracted from every sample with Trizol reagent. Library amplification was performed in two PCR steps, and a second sample barcode and Illumina TruSeq adapters were introduced in the second step. Sequencing of libraries was performed on an Illumina NovaSeq with 2 x 150 bp paired-end reads. In the source study's methods: Reads were demultiplexed and collapsed into UMI-guided consensus sequences with migec v1.2.7. Using mixcr v2.1.11, the UMI consensuses were aligned to TRA and TRB V and J templates and assembled into clonotypes. Clonotypes were classified as expanded or contracted when called significant by both edgeR and NoisET, with noise models trained on biological replicates. For edgeR calls, the thresholds were a false discovery rate-adjusted p below 0.01 and a log2 fold-change of 1. As an exploratory analysis of dynamics, PCA with hierarchical clustering was applied to max-normalized trajectories of the 1000 most abundant clonotypes. Each responding clone was given a CD4 or CD8 phenotype based on the CD4+ and CD8+ repertoires, which had been sequenced separately. TCRdb handled the public reads itself, with Q25 trimming in fastp and clone calling in MiXCR, and kept productive beta chains. Rows with a matching CDR3 protein are joined into one entry that keeps the most common DNA and genes. Here the V and J calls rest on TCRdb's processing, not on the authors' analysis. The sample table shows roughly 280,000 distinct CDR3 sequences, and under 8.5% are seen once. Clones ranked in the top ten supply less than 25% of the sample.

This clonotype was obtained from a man between 18 and 29 years old who had mild COVID-19 (a few samples of this study predate the infection). The sample titles of this study are shuffled in the database, so cell type and time point are left out; the donor was told from shared clones. The sequence links TRBV27 to TRBJ2-3, with TRBD2 as a weak D call on 6 bases. Sample: PBMCs or a T cell subset sorted from them (not recorded which). The DNA sequence is given as TGTGCCAGCAGTTTCTTTGGCGGGGGCACAGATACGCAGTATTTT. It translates as CASSFFGGGTDTQYF.